This T cell receptor beta chain is from a study of CD8 T cells in Susac syndrome. The CDR3 consists of 15 residues. V lost 6 bases to trimming and J lost 5 bases; unmatched junction nucleotides: 7. The RNA input was roughly 0.5 to 1 ug, and it was reverse transcribed with random hexamers. Amplification of TCR beta CDR3 used immunoSEQ multiplex PCR across 54 Vbeta and 13 Jbeta. TCRdb fed the immunoSEQ multiplex PCR reads into MiXCR, producing one record per CDR3 protein. The data contain hundreds of thousands of distinct CDR3 sequences, 85% of them singletons. This chain links TRBV12-3 or TRBV12-4 with TRBJ2-5; TRBD1 matches 12 bases. Sequenced material: CD8+ T cells from PBMCs. The TCR was taken from a human donor with multiple sclerosis. The CDR3 DNA reads as TGTGCCAGCAGACCCGGGACAGGGGGCGCGGAGACCCAGTACTTC. Translation: CASRPGTGGAETQYF.